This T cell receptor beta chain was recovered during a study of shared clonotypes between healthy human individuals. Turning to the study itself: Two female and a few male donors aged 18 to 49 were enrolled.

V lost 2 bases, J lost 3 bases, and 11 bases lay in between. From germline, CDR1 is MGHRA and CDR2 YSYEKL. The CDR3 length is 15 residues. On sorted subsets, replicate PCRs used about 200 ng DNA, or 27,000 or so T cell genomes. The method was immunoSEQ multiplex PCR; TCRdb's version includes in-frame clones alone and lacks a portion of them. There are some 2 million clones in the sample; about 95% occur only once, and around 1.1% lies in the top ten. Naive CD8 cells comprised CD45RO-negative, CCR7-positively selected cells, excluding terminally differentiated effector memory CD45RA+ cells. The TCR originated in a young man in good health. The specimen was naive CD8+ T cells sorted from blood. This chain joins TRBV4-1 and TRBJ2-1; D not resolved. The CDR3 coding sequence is TGCGCCAGCAGCCAATTGGATACGGGCTACAATGAGCAGTTCTTC. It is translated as CASSQLDTGYNEQFF.